This T cell receptor beta chain was observed in a study of tumor and adjacent non-tumor tissue in lung cancer. The overall study: There were some 12 adenocarcinoma, a couple of squamous cell carcinoma and 1 small cell lung cancer cases. The patients, 10 men and roughly 5 women, were roughly 30 to 80 with stage I to III disease.

For this clonotype: This may come from a read error, since a much larger clone is one base off.

The template was RNA from unsorted bulk tissue. Three rounds of nested PCR, following a modified ARM-PCR protocol, produced the TCRbeta library. TCRdb re-called the multiplex PCR reads with MiXCR, one entry per CDR3 protein. The repertoire holds approximately 75,000 distinct CDR3 sequences, around four fifths seen once, with less than 15% in the top ten. Germline V gene lookup returns CDR1 SGHRS and CDR2 YFSETQ. This CDR3 spans 17 amino acids. This receptor was identified in a woman between 45 and 65 years old with non-small cell lung cancer. The sample comprised lung tumor tissue. This rearrangement joins TRBV5-1 to TRBJ2-1; TRBD1 might be the D (6 bases). CDR3 nucleotide sequence: TGCGCCTGCAGCCTTGGAATTACCGGGACACAGTACAATGAGCAGTTCTTC. Translation gives CACSLGITGTQYNEQFF.